The source of this T cell receptor beta chain is a study of CD8+CD57+ T cells in acquired aplastic anemia. Study-wide background: Across the sorted CD4+ and CD8+ cells, DNA amounts averaged approximately 3.1 ug. There were about 10.8 million reads, on average, for CD4+ cells from healthy donors.

This clonotype was seen repeatedly, ten times or more. What it binds is not known. Genomic DNA, the template, was used for profiling of the TCR beta VDJ and CDR3. Via MiXCR, TCRdb re-called the reads, giving one row per CDR3 protein. The data show some 220,000 distinct CDR3 sequences, with 30% to 40% seen just once and 1.1% held by the top ten. Study conclusions and caveats: For CD8+ Simpson's diversity, patients and controls showed no significant difference. Patients shared about 30 CD8+ CDR3 sequences with controls.

Germline assignment: CDR1 SNHLY and CDR2 FYNNEI. Trimming shortened V by 4 bases and J by 2 bases, and 11 bases separated the two germline ends. The CDR3 is made up of 14 amino acids. The sequencing input was sorted CD4+, CD8+, or CD8+CD57+ T cells (not recorded which) from PBMCs. The rearrangement links TRBV2 to TRBJ1-2; D may be TRBD1 (6 bases). This clonotype was obtained from a human donor in good health, serving as a control. The CDR3 is CASSGRQVNYGYTF. In nucleotides, the CDR3 is TGTGCCAGCAGTGGTCGACAGGTGAACTATGGCTACACCTTC.